The 5 T cell receptor beta chains below all came from one sample that was sequenced in a study of sequential checkpoint blockade in melanoma. This sample's treatment: randomized to nivolumab then ipilimumab (arm A) or the reverse (arm B). Generated by immunoSEQ multiplex PCR, the TCRdb table keeps only in-frame clones and is missing some. The table records about 28,000 clones, 60% to 85% of them present only once. Sequences were derived from CD8+ T cells sorted from blood (inferred from file names), sampled from a patient given nivolumab and ipilimumab in sequence. The receptors originated from a human donor with melanoma.

This clone occurred a few times. V usage is TRBV15 and J usage is TRBJ1-4; D perhaps matches TRBD1 (5 bases). V dropped 7 bases and J dropped 3 bases, with 9 bases sitting between them. The CDR3 spans 13 residues. Germline CDR1 reads LNHNV; CDR2 reads YYDKDF (reference sequence). CDR3 DNA sequence: TGTGCCACCACGGAGGGGCCTAATGAAAAACTGTTTTTT. Amino acids: CATTEGPNEKLFF.

The chain employs TRBV7-9 and TRBJ1-3, with 10 bases that match TRBD1. The junction had 4 bases not matched to a gene; V was cut back by 7 bases and J by 1 base. Germline CDR1 reads SEHNR; CDR2 reads FQNEAQ (reference sequence). This CDR3 region has 15 residues. This chain's CDR3 is CASTTGGMSGNTIYF. Written as DNA, the CDR3 is TGTGCCAGCACGACAGGGGGCATGTCTGGAAACACCATATATTTT.

V gene TRBV11-3 combines with J gene TRBJ2-1; possible D gene TRBD1, 7 bases. The CDR3 is 16 amino acids. In germline, CDR1 is SGHNT, CDR2 YENEEA. V gave up 5 bases and J gave up 8 bases, with 22 bases separating them. CDR3 amino acids: CASSPSGGGTFDEQFF. The CDR3 nucleotides are TGTGCCAGCAGCCCTAGTGGAGGGGGCACGTTCGATGAGCAGTTCTTC.

This clone was seen only once. This chain joins TRBV27 and TRBJ2-1; TRBD2 matches 10 bases. Unmatched junction bases numbered 7, after V lost 7 bases and J lost 7 bases. From germline, CDR1 is MNHEY and CDR2 SMNVEV (reference sequence). The CDR3 runs 14 residues. DNA of the CDR3: TGTGCCAGCACCCTACTAGCGGGGTTAAATGAGCAGTTCTTC. It is translated as CASTLLAGLNEQFF.

The chain combines TRBV4-2 with TRBJ2-3, with TRBD2 identical over 10 bases. The CDR3 length is 18 residues. V was clipped by 4 bases and J by 2 bases; unmatched bases: 12. Germline CDR1 and CDR2: LGHNA and YNFKEQ. The CDR3 DNA reads as TGTGCCAGCAGCCTCCCTCCTGATAGCGGGGGGTTCACAGATACGCAGTATTTT. Protein sequence: CASSLPPDSGGFTDTQYF.